Shown below are 15 T cell receptor beta chains from a single sample sequenced in a study of blood T cell repertoires in COVID-19. Assay used: immunoSEQ multiplex PCR; TCRdb lists only in-frame clones, some missing. The sample yields 300,000 or so clones, 90% seen once. Sequencing was performed on PBMCs or T cells enriched from blood (not recorded which). Source of these receptors: a man in his sixties who had recovered from COVID-19.

The V and J genes are TRBV7-2 and TRBJ1-6; D remains ambiguous. Trimming left V 1 base short and J 14 bases short, with 15 bases between. This CDR3 has 14 amino acids. Germline V lookup: CDR1 SGHTA, CDR2 FQGNSA. CDR3 sequence: CASSLGFSRVALHF. Here the CDR3 DNA reads TGTGCCAGCAGCTTAGGGTTTTCCCGCGTGGCCCTCCACTTT. The variable domain in full, completed from reference TRBV7-2 and TRBJ1-6, reads GAGVSQSPSNKVTEKGKDVELRCDPISGHTALYWYRQSLGQGLEFLIYFQGNSAPDKSGLPSDRFSAERTGGSVSTLTIQRTQQEDSAVYLCASSLGFSRVALHFGNGTRLTVT.

The chain employs TRBV7-8 and TRBJ1-3; D call uncertain. The CDR3 sequence is 15 residues long. Germline CDR1 SGHVS, CDR2 FQNEAQ. Trimming took 4 bases from V and 0 from J, leaving 10 bases between them. The CDR3 reads CASSSGLSSGNTIYF. CDR3 DNA: TGTGCCAGCAGCTCAGGACTGAGCTCTGGAAACACCATATATTTT.

The chain recombines TRBV11-2 with TRBJ2-3, with TRBD1 matching 10 bases. Germline CDR1 reads SGHAT; CDR2 reads FQNNGV. After removal of 1 base from V and 6 bases from J, the junction contained 4 bases not matched to a gene. The CDR3 spans 15 residues. The CDR3 here is CASSLAGQGSDTQYF. The CDR3 DNA is TGTGCCAGCAGCTTAGCGGGACAGGGGTCCGATACGCAGTATTTT.

CDR3 nucleotide sequence: TGTGCCAGCAGTTATGCGGGAGGGACGTACAATGAGCAGTTCTTC. Translating gives CASSYAGGTYNEQFF. The V and J genes are TRBV6-5 and TRBJ2-1; 9 bases are shared with TRBD2. V was clipped by 3 bases and J by 4 bases; unmatched bases: 4. This CDR3 comprises 15 residues. CDR1 is MNHEY and CDR2 is SVGAGI in the germline V gene.

CDR3 loop: CASRTAVLGVGSGANVLTF. As DNA, the CDR3 is TGTGCCAGCAGAACAGCAGTTTTAGGGGTGGGCTCTGGGGCCAACGTCCTGACTTTC. The chain employs TRBV28 and TRBJ2-6, with D possibly matching TRBD1 (5 bases). The germline CDR1 and CDR2 sequences are MDHEN and SYDVKM. The CDR3 loop spans 19 amino acids. V was shortened by 6 bases and J by 0 bases, with 21 bases between the two germline ends.

V is TRBV11-3 and J is TRBJ2-7, with D unclear. CDR3 length: 13 residues. V was pared by 6 bases and J by 3 bases, with 12 bases between. Germline V gene sequence: CDR1 SGHNT, CDR2 YENEEA. In DNA, the CDR3 is TGTGCCAGCAGTCCCGCCGTCGGCTACGAGCAGTACTTC. Translation gives CASSPAVGYEQYF. Looking up the rest from reference TRBV11-3 and TRBJ2-7 gives the full variable domain: EAGVVQSPRYKIIEKKQPVAFWCNPISGHNTLYWYLQNLGQGPELLIRYENEEAVDDSQLPKDRFSAERLKGVDSTLKIQPAELGDSAVYLCASSPAVGYEQYFGPGTRLTVT.

This clone is a singleton in its sample. The rearrangement links TRBV7-2 to TRBJ1-1; no reliable D call. Per the germline V gene, CDR1 is SGHTA and CDR2 is FQGNSA. The CDR3 loop spans 12 amino acids. V lost 3 bases and J lost 4, with 6 bases in between. The CDR3 bases are TGTGCCAGCAGCTTGAGGGCCACTGAAGCTTTCTTT. It is translated as CASSLRATEAFF.

CDR3 nucleotide sequence: TGTGCCAGCAGTTACCCCTCGGGGGAGCAGTTCTTC. This translates into CASSYPSGEQFF. This chain joins TRBV6-5 and TRBJ2-1; TRBD2 might be the D (5 bases). Germline V CDR1 and CDR2: MNHEY, SVGAGI. The CDR3 sequence is 12 residues long. V lost 2 bases and J lost 10, with 9 bases in between.

The chain combines TRBV30 with TRBJ1-3; TRBD1 might be the D (5 bases). V was clipped by 5 bases and J by 2 bases, with 7 bases between them. Germline CDR1 and CDR2: GTSNPN and SVGIG (reference sequence). CDR3 length equals 12 residues. The CDR3 nucleotides read TGTGCCTGGGGGGCCGCTGGAAACACCATATATTTT. Protein: CAWGAAGNTIYF.

J is TRBJ1-6 and V is TRBV6-2 or TRBV6-3; D possibly corresponds to TRBD1 (5 bases). V shed 1 base and J shed 7 bases, with 11 bases lying between them. CDR1 and CDR2 from the germline V gene are MNHEY and SVGEGT. The CDR3 runs to 15 residues. The CDR3: CASSYWVRANSPLHF. DNA for the CDR3: TGTGCCAGCAGTTACTGGGTCAGGGCCAATTCACCCCTCCACTTT.

The chain employs TRBV29-1 and TRBJ2-1; 8 positions match TRBD2. The V gene end was trimmed by 7 bases and the J gene end by 8 bases; junction bases not matched to a gene: 10. The germline V gene encodes CDR1 SQVTM and CDR2 ANQGSEA. The CDR3 length is 13 residues. The CDR3 DNA reads as TGCAGCGGCCACACGAGCGGGGGATATGAGCAGTTCTTC. Translating gives CSGHTSGGYEQFF.

The chain uses TRBV9 and TRBJ2-7; D is ambiguous. V lost 0 bases and J 6 bases, leaving 13 bases between the germline ends. Germline CDR1 and CDR2: SGDLS and YYNGEE. The CDR3 totals 14 residues. The CDR3 protein is CASSVDLYLGEQYF. In DNA form, the CDR3 reads TGTGCCAGCAGCGTAGACCTATATCTCGGCGAGCAGTACTTC.

J is TRBJ1-5 and V is TRBV28; D perhaps matches TRBD1 (6 bases). The CDR3 has 18 amino acids. Germline V gene data show CDR1 as MDHEN and CDR2 as SYDVKM. V gave up 3 bases and J gave up 4 bases, with 22 bases separating them. The CDR3 protein is CASSFVSQGNRKNQPQHF. CDR3 DNA sequence: TGTGCCAGCAGTTTCGTCTCTCAGGGGAACAGGAAAAATCAGCCCCAGCATTTT.

This clone was detected only once. This chain connects TRBV6-5 to TRBJ1-5; 7 bases fit TRBD1. Germline loops: CDR1 MNHEY, CDR2 SVGAGI. V was pared by 6 bases and J by 7 bases, with 9 bases of the junction left unmatched. The length of the CDR3 is 14 residues. The CDR3 nucleotides read TGTGCCAGCAGCTCTAACAGGGGAGGCCAGCCCCAGCATTTT. Its protein is CASSSNRGGQPQHF.

This chain joins TRBV5-1 and TRBJ1-1; maybe TRBD1 (6 bases). Germline V gene sequence: CDR1 SGHRS, CDR2 YFSETQ. Trimming cost V 7 bases and J 5 bases, with 36 bases left between them. The length of the CDR3 is 20 residues. In nucleotides, the CDR3 is TGCGCCAGCCAGGAGATTCGGGGTTCGGTTACAACAGGGTTTTCGACTGAAGCTTTCTTT. This translates into CASQEIRGSVTTGFSTEAFF.